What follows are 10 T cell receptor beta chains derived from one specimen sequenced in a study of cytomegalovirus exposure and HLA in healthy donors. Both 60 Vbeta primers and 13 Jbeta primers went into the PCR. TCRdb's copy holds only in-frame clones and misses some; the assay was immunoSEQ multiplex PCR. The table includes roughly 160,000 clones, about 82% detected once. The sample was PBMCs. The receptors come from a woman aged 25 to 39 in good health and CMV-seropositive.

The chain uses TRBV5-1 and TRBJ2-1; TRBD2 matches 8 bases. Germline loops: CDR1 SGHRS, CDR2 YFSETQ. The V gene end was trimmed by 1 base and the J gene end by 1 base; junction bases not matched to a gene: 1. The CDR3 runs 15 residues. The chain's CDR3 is CASSLSGGSYNEQFF. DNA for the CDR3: TGCGCCAGCAGCTTGTCGGGGGGGTCCTACAATGAGCAGTTCTTC.

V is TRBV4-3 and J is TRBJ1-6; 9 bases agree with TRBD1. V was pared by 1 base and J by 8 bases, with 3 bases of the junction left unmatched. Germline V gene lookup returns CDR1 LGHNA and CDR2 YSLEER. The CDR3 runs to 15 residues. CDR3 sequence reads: CASSQGGTGYSPLHF. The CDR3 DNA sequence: TGCGCCAGCAGCCAAGGTGGGACAGGGTATTCACCCCTCCACTTT.

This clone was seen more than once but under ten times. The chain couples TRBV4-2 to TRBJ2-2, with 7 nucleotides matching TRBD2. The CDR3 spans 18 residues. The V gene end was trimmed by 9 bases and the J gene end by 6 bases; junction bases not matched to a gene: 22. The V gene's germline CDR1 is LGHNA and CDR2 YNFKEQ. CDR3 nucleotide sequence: TGTGCCAGTCGCCGGCCGGGGGGTGGTTTTCGGGTCGCCGGGGAGCTGTTTTTT. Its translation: CASRRPGGGFRVAGELFF.

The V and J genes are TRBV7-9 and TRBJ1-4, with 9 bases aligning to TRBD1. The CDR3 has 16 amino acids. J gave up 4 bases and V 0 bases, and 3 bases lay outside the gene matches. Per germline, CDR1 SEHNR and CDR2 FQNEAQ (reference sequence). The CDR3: CASSLAGTGINEKLFF. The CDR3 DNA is TGTGCCAGCAGCTTAGCCGGGACAGGGATTAATGAAAAACTGTTTTTT.

This chain's CDR3 is CASSLVGQLYEQYF. CDR3 DNA: TGTGCCAGCAGCTTGGTGGGACAGCTCTACGAGCAGTACTTC. The chain joins TRBV5-6 to TRBJ2-7, with 7 bases aligning to TRBD1. The V gene end was trimmed by 0 bases and the J gene end by 3 bases; junction bases not matched to a gene: 3. CDR3 size: 14 residues. The germline CDR1 and CDR2 sequences are SGHDT and YYEEEE.

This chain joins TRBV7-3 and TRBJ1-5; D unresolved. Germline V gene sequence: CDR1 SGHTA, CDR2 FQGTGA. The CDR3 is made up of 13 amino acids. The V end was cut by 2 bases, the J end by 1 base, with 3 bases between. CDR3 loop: CASSLSSNQPQHF. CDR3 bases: TGTGCCAGCAGCTTATCGAGCAATCAGCCCCAGCATTTT.

CDR3 protein: CASSFLGDRGNEKLFF. The DNA of the CDR3 is TGCGCCAGCAGTTTCCTTGGTGACAGGGGTAATGAAAAACTGTTTTTT. The chain employs TRBV5-1 and TRBJ1-4, with TRBD1 matching over 8 bases. This CDR3 is 16 amino acids long. Per the germline V gene, CDR1 is SGHRS and CDR2 is YFSETQ. Unmatched junction bases numbered 10, after V lost 5 bases and J lost 4 bases.

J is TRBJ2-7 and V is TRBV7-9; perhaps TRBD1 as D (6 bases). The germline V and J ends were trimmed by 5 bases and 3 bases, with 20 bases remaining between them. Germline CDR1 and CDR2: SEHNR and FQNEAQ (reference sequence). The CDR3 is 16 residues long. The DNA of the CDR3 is TGTGCCAGCAGCGCCCCCACTAGTACAGGGAACTACGAGCAGTACTTC. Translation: CASSAPTSTGNYEQYF.

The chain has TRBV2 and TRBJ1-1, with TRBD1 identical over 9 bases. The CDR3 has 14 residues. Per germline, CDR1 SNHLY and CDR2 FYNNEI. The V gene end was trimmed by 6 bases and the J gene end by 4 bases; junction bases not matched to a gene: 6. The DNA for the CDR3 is TGTGCCAGCAGCCAACAGGGGGCGGTCACTGAAGCTTTCTTT. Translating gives CASSQQGAVTEAFF. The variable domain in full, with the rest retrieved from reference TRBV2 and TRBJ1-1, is EPEVTQTPSHQVTQMGQEVILRCVPISNHLYFYWYRQILGQKVEFLVSFYNNEISEKSEIFDDQFSVERPDGSNFTLKIRSTKLEDSAMYFCASSQQGAVTEAFFGQGTRLTVV.

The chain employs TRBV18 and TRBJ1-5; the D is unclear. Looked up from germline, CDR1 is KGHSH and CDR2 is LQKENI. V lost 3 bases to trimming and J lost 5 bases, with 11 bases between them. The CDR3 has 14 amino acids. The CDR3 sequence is CASSPLSEDQPQHF. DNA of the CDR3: TGTGCCAGCTCACCTCTCTCCGAGGATCAGCCCCAGCATTTT.